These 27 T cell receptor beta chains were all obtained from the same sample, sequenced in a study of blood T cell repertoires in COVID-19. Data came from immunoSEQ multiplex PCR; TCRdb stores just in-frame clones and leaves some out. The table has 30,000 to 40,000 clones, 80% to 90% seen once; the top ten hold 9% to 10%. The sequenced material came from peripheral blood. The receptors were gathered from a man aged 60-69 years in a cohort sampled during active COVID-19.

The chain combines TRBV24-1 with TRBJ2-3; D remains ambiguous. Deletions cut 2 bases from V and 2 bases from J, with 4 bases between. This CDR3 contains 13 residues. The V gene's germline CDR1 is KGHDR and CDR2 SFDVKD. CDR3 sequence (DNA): TGTGCCACCAGTGATTCCGTCACAGATACGCAGTATTTT. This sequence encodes CATSDSVTDTQYF.

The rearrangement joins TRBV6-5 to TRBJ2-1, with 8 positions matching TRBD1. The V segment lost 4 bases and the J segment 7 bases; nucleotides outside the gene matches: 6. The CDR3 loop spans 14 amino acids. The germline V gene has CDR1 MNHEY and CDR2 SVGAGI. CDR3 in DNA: TGTGCCAGCAGTTGGGAAGGGACAGGTAATGAGCAGTTCTTC. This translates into CASSWEGTGNEQFF.

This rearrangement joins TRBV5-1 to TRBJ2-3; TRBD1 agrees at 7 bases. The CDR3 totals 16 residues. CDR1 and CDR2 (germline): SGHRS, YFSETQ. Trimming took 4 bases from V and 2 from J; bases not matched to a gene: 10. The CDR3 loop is CASSPPTGTATDTQYF. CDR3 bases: TGCGCCAGCAGCCCCCCCACCGGGACAGCCACAGATACGCAGTATTTT.

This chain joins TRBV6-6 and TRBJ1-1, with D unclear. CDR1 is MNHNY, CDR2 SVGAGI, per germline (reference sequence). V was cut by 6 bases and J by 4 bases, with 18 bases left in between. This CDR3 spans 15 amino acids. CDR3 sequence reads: CASSLKRGMGTEAFF. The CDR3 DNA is TGTGCCAGCAGCCTAAAGCGTGGTATGGGCACTGAAGCTTTCTTT.

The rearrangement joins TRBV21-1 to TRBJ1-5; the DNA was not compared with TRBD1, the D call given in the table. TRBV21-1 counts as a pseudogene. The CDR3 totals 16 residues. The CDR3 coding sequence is TGTGCCAGCAGCTCCCGGGCGGACAGGGGCCGTGGGCCCCAGCATTTT. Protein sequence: CASSSRADRGRGPQHF.

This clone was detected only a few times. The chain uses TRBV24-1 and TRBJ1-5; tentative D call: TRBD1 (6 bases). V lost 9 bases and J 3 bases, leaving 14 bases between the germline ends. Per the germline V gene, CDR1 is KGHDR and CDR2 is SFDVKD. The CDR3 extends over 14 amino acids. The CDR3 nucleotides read TGTGCCACCCCCTCGGGGGGCGACAATCAGCCCCAGCATTTT. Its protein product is CATPSGGDNQPQHF.

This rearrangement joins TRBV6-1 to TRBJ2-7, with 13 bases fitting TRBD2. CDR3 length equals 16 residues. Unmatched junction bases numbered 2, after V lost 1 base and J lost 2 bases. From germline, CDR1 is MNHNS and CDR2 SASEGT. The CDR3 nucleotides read TGTGCCAGCAGTGAAGGGGGACTAGCGGGAACCTACGAGCAGTACTTC. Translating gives CASSEGGLAGTYEQYF.

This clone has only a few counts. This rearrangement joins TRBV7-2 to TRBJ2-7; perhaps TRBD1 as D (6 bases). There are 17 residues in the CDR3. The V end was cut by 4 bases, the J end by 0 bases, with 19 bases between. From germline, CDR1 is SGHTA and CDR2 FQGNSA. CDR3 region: CASSSGSGASYSYEQYF. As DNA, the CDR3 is TGTGCCAGCAGCTCCGGGTCAGGGGCGTCTTACTCCTACGAGCAGTACTTC.

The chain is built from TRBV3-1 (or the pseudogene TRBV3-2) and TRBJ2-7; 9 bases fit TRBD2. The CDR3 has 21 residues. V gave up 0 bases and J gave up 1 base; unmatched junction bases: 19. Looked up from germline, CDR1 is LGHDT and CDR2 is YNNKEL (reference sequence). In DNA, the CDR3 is TGTGCCAGCAGCCAAGATGGCACAGGGCTTAGCGGGAGATCTATATCCTACGAGCAGTACTTC. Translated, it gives CASSQDGTGLSGRSISYEQYF.

For the CDR3, the DNA is TGTGCCAGCAGTCCCAACTACGAGCAGTACTTC. Translated: CASSPNYEQYF. The chain combines TRBV27 with TRBJ2-7, with D unresolved. CDR1 and CDR2 (germline): MNHEY, SMNVEV (reference sequence). V was trimmed by 5 bases and J by 3 bases, leaving 5 bases between them. This CDR3 region has 11 residues.

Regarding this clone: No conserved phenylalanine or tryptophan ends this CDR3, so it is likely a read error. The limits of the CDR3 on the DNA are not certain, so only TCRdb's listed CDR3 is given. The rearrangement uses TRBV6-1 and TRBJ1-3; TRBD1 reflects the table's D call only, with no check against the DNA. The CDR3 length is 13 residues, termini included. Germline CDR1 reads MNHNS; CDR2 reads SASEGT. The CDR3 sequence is CASSDRGAPTVFL.

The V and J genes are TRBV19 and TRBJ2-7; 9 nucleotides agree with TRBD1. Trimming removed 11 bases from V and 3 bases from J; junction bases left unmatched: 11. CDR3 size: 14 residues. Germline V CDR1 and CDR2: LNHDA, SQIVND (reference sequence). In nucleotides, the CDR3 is TGTGCCGCTTCAGACGGGGACAGGGACTACGAGCAGTACTTC. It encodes CAASDGDRDYEQYF. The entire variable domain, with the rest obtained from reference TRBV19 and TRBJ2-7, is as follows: DGGITQSPKYLFRKEGQNVTLSCEQNLNHDAMYWYRQDPGQGLRLIYYSQIVNDFQKGDIAEGYSVSREKKESFPLTVTSAQKNPTAFYLCAASDGDRDYEQYFGPGTRLTVT.

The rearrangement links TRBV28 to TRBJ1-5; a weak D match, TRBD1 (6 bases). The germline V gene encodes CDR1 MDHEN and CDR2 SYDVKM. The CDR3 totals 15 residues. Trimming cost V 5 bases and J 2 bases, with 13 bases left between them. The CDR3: CASSGTGFGNQPQHF. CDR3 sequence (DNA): TGTGCCAGCAGTGGAACAGGGTTTGGCAATCAGCCCCAGCATTTT.

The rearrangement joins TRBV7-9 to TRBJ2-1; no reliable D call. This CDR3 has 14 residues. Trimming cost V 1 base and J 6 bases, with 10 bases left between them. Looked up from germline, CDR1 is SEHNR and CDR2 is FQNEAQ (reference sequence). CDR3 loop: CASSLETSLNEQFF. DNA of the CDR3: TGTGCCAGCAGCTTAGAAACCAGTCTCAATGAGCAGTTCTTC.

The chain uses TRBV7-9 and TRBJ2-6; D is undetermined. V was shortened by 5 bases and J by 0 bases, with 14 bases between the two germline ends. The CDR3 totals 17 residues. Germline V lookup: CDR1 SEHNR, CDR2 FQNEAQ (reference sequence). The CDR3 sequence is CASSPPLLNSGANVLTF. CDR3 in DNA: TGTGCCAGCAGCCCCCCCCTATTAAACTCTGGGGCCAACGTCCTGACTTTC.

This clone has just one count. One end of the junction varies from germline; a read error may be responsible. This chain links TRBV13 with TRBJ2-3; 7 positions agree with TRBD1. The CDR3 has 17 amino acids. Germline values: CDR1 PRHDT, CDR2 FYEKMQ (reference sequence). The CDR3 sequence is CASSATGTGAGTDTQYF. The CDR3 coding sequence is TGTGCCAGCAGCGCGACCGGCACAGGGGCCGGCACGGATACGCAGTATTTT.

The DNA of the CDR3 is TGTGCCAGCAGCTTCACTAGCGGAGGAAAGAATGAGCAGTTCTTC. This codes for CASSFTSGGKNEQFF. The gene calls are TRBV7-2 and TRBJ2-1, with 8 bases identical to TRBD2. Germline lookup yields CDR1 SGHTA and CDR2 FQGNSA. V lost 3 bases and J lost 7; bases outside the gene matches: 8. This CDR3 is 15 amino acids long.

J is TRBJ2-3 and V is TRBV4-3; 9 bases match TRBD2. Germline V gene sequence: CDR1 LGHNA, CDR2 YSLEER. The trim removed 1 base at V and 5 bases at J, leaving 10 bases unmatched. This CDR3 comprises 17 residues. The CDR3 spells CASSQARTAGGRDTQYF. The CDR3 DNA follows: TGCGCCAGCAGCCAAGCTCGAACGGCGGGGGGGCGAGATACGCAGTATTTT.

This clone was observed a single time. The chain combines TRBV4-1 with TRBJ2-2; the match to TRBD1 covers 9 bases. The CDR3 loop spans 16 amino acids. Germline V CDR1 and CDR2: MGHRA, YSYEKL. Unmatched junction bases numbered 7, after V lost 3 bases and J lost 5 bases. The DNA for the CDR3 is TGCGCCAGCAGCCACTACGGACAGGGGCGGACCGGGGAGCTGTTTTTT. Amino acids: CASSHYGQGRTGELFF.

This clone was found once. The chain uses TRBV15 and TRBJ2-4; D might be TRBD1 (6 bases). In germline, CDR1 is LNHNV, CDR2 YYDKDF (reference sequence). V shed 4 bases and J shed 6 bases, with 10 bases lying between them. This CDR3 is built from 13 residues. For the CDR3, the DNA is TGTGCCACCAGCACAGGGGAATTAAACATTCAGTACTTC. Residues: CATSTGELNIQYF.

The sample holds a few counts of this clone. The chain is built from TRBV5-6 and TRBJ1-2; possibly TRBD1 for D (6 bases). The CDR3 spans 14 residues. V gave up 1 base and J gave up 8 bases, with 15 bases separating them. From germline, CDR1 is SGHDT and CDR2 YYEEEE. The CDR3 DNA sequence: TGTGCCAGCAGCTTGACCGGGACAAATAACGGCTACACCTTC. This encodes CASSLTGTNNGYTF.

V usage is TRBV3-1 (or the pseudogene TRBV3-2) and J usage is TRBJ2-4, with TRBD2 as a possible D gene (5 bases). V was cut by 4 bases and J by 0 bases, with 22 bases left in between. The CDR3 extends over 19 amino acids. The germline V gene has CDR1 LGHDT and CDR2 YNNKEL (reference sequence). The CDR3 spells CASSPLSTQRSLAKNIQYF. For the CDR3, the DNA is TGTGCCAGCAGCCCTCTTTCGACTCAGCGGTCGTTAGCCAAAAACATTCAGTACTTC.

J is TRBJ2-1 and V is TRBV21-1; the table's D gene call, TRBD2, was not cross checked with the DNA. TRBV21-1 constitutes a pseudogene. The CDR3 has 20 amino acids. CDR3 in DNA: TGTGCCAGCAGCAAAAGGGCATGGAGGCGGGAGGGCCTGTATGGGAATGAGCAGTTCTTC. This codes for CASSKRAWRREGLYGNEQFF.

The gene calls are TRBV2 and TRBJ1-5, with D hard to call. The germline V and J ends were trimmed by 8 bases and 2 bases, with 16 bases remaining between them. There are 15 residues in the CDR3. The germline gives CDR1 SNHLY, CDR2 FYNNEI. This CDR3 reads CASGPLLAGNQPQHF. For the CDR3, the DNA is TGTGCCAGCGGCCCCCTACTTGCGGGCAATCAGCCCCAGCATTTT.

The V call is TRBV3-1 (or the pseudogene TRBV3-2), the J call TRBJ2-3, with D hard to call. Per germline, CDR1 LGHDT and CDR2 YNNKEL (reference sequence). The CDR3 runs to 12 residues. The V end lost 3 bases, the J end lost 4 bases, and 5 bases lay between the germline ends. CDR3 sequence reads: CASSHGSDTQYF. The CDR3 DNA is TGTGCCAGCAGCCACGGGTCAGATACGCAGTATTTT.

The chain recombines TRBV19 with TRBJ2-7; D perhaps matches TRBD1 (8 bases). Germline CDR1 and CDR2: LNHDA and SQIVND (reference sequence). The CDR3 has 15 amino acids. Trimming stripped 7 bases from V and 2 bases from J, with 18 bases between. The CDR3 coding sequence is TGTGCCAGTAAAGGGGAGGGGACAGGCCCCTACGAGCAGTACTTC. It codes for CASKGEGTGPYEQYF.

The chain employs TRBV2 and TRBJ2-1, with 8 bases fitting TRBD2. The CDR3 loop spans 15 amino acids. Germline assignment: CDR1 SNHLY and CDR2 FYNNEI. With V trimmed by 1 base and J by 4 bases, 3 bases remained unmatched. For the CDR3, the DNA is TGTGCCAGCAGTGAAGGCGAGCGGGAGTACAATGAGCAGTTCTTC. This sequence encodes CASSEGEREYNEQFF.